This T cell receptor (beta chain) was captured in a study of blood T cells in healthy people across ages (dated by TCRdb to between 2014 and 2017). Background on the whole study: Template switching captured roughly one uniquely barcoded TCR beta cDNA molecule per two T cells in model experiments. The study measured age-related changes in TCR beta repertoire diversity using deep sequencing normalized with unique cDNA molecular identifiers. The donors were divided into four age groups: young (average approximately 15 years), middle-aged (approximately 42), aged (approximately 62) and long-lived (approximately 74). To avoid experimental bias, donors of different ages were spread randomly across the sequencing lanes. The study analyzed two additional independent replicas of 1 million unique cDNA reads from the same blood draw for two donors, one aged 18 to 30 and one aged 80 or older.

This clonotype has a count of ten or more. No antigen is known for it. It has no much larger one-base neighbor in the sample; base qualities were not kept. What the research found in general, with its limitations: Estimates of total diversity from one million sequenced T cells were regarded as lower bounds and underestimates. Compared with the aged group, the long-lived group had more naive CD4+ T cells, fewer expanded clones and increased TCR diversity, a pattern suggesting age selection. Because donor CMV infection status was unknown, age-related changes in expanded clonotypes were potentially confounded. Bulk unsorted PBMC profiling prevented conclusive comparison of naive and antigen-experienced compartments. There was a strong correlation between observed TCR beta diversity and the percentage of naive T cells measured by flow cytometry. As age increased, observed TCR beta diversity per million T cells dropped in a roughly linear way, and a significant reduction was already evident by age 40.

The donors were some 39 Caucasian individuals from Russia, aged roughly 6 to 90 years, who were systemically healthy. About 10 milliliters of peripheral blood were drawn from each donor into EDTA-treated Vacutainer tubes. Ficoll-Paque density-gradient centrifugation was used to isolate PBMCs, with at least 7 million per sample. Trizol reagent was used to extract total RNA from the PBMCs, yielding at least 6 micrograms per sample. Naive CD45RAhigh/CD27high T cell percentages were measured by flow cytometry on a PBMC aliquot from every donor. Libraries were prepared through 5' RACE. The instrument given in TCRdb is Illumina HiSeq 2500. A second PCR of roughly 7 to 12 cycles was run with a J-beta primer mix and a sample-barcoded 5' primer. Each TCR beta cDNA molecule received a unique molecular identifier from a template-switch 5' adaptor carrying 12 random nucleotides. Each sample yielded at least 3 million CDR3-containing paired-end reads. The Mint cDNA synthesis kit, primed by a TRBC-specific oligonucleotide, was used to synthesize first-strand cDNA from all RNA. All cDNA was treated with uracil-DNA glycosylase and then went through a first 18-cycle PCR with the universal primers M1SS and BC2_uni_R. As for the original processing: For normalization, 1 million high-quality reads, each with a distinct molecular identifier, were randomly selected from each sample. Reads sharing molecular identifiers were discarded rather than binned into consensus sequences. MiTCR, set to a Q25 quality threshold and the strictest error-elimination algorithm, was used for CDR3 identification, clonotype clustering and error correction. Lower-bound total TCR beta diversity was estimated with a nonparametric unseen species model using Euler transformation. TCRdb cleaned the public reads at Q25 with fastp, built clones with MiXCR and kept in-frame beta chains. Every entry covers one CDR3 protein and lists the most common genes and DNA from its rows. TCRdb, not the original authors, processed these V and J calls. The sample table records about 1.7 million distinct CDR3 sequences; 28% of these occur just once. The ten largest clones capture roughly 8% of the sample.

Sequencing was done on a sample of blood. The sequence came from a woman under 40 in good health.

The nucleotides are TGTGCCAGCAGACCCGGGACGATGGGCTACGAGCAGTACTTC. Protein translation: CASRPGTMGYEQYF. The V and J segments used are TRBV28 and TRBJ2-7; the D segment might be TRBD1 or TRBD2, since each matches 5 bases. V sheds 6 bases and J sheds 3 bases, leaving 15 bases between their ends. For CDR1 and CDR2, the germline V gene lists MDHEN and SYDVKM. The CDR3 starts with the cysteine, ends with the phenylalanine, and has 14 residues. Only the CDR3 region is kept as DNA, spanning 42 bases read in frame from base 1.